The entry that follows covers one TCR beta chain sequence. This clonotype was seen only a few times. It has no known antigen specificity. Qualities for individual bases were not recorded, and no much larger clone is one base off. The TCR beta CDR3 regions were amplified from RNA transcripts. The first round of RT-PCR for the TCR CDR3 was performed with the HTBI primer set and the Qiagen OneStep RT-PCR kit. A second multiplex PCR round built the libraries, followed by size selection and purification. The libraries were sequenced on an Illumina HiSeq2000 using paired-end 100 bp reads. The paper's data handling went like this. SOAPnuke was used to process the raw data, removing reads that contained adapters or uncalled bases, had a mean Phred below 15, or lacked an exact match to the constant primer or identifier. COPE v1.2.5 was used to merge the high-quality paired reads, and each unique nucleotide sequence was defined as a clonotype. MiTCR v1.1 was used to align the clonotypes against IMGT TRBV, TRBD and TRBJ reference segments. Only V-J combinations with frequency above 0.0001, covering roughly 99% of repertoires, were analysed. The TCS score was defined as the ratio of F50 (clonal expansion) to E x V (chaos), calculated using BLOSUM62-based TCRdist between CDR3 peptides within each V-J. Welch's t-statistics and random forest reduced roughly 530 V-J features to 13, which were used in a naive Bayes classifier (R e1071). The raw public data were reprocessed by TCRdb itself: fastp quality trimming at Q25, MiXCR clonotype calling, in-frame beta chains only. Identical CDR3 proteins give one entry, which carries the most common genes and DNA. The V and J calls here are based on TCRdb, not the publication. This sample is represented by approximately 360,000 distinct CDR3 sequences; more than 20% of them were singletons. The ten top clones hold more than 60% of the sample.

Graves' hyperthyroidism was defined as stable when no progression to ophthalmopathy occurred over 18 months of follow-up. The hyperthyroidism patients were between 18 and 65 years old and newly diagnosed, with a disease duration of less than 2 months. The study excluded patients with uncontrolled infections, other autoimmune diseases, pregnancy or lactation. Diagnoses were based on clinical symptoms, serum thyroxine and TRAb, thyroid ultrasound and orbital computed tomography. Ficoll-Paque density gradient centrifugation was used to isolate PBMCs from approximately 10 ml of fresh peripheral blood. Total RNA was extracted using Trizol reagent, and RNA quality was assessed on an Agilent 2100 Bioanalyzer. This sample was taken from a study of T cells in Graves' hyperthyroidism and ophthalmopathy (dated by TCRdb to between 2018 and 2021). Background on the whole study: Peripheral blood was sampled at the time of initial diagnosis, prior to any treatment. An independent validation cohort of under 20 hyperthyroidism patients and 17 patients who later progressed to ophthalmopathy tested prospective prediction of ophthalmopathy. After sampling, hyperthyroidism patients received methimazole starting at 30 mg daily, and ophthalmopathy patients received high-dose intravenous methylprednisolone. To identify TCR V-J signatures that set the groups apart, the researchers used a discovery cohort of about a hundred patients, made up of 40 to 45 with Graves' ophthalmopathy and about 59 with stable Graves' hyperthyroidism. Thyroid tissue and blood T-cell repertoires from six Graves' hyperthyroidism patients were also compared in the study. According to the paper, TCR Vbeta CDR3 sequencing was carried out on roughly 130 peripheral blood samples, which came from under 50 ophthalmopathy, 70 to 80 hyperthyroidism and roughly 17 progressor patients. The approximately 100 discovery patients were randomly divided into training and test sets at a 7:3 ratio. Overall study outcomes, separate from this receptor: Sample size was not statistically predetermined, and blinding of investigators to group allocation was not performed. Most expanded thyroid clonotypes (frequency above 0.001) were also found in blood, which suggests that blood repertoires may mirror thyroid immune responses. In validation, the model predicted progression to ophthalmopathy a median of about 6.5 months before onset, with about 70% sensitivity and roughly 79% specificity. A 13 V-J signature model separated ophthalmopathy from stable hyperthyroidism, with about 88% sensitivity and about 81% specificity in cross-validation and 80%/75% in testing.

CDR3 length: 14 amino acids, cysteine to phenylalanine. Only CDR3 DNA is held: 42 bases, read in frame from base 1. V and J are truncated by 3 bases and 7 bases respectively, leaving an intervening sequence of 10 bases. As encoded in the germline V gene (reference sequence), CDR1 is LGHDT while CDR2 is YNNKEL. Sequencing input: blood. The receptor was derived from a man aged 50 to 60 with Graves' hyperthyroidism. The V and J genes are TRBV3-1 and TRBJ1-6; perhaps TRBD1 is the D gene, with 5 bases matching. CDR3 protein: CASSQGTRNSPLHF. The DNA sequence is given as TGTGCCAGCAGCCAGGGGACCAGGAATTCACCCCTCCACTTT.